Below are 6 T cell receptor beta chains sequenced from a single sample in a study of T cells in Graves' hyperthyroidism and ophthalmopathy. The TCR beta CDR3 regions underwent amplification using RNA transcripts as the source. HTBI primers were used for first-round RT-PCR of the TCR CDR3. TCRdb re-called the multiplex PCR reads through MiXCR, storing one row per CDR3 protein. The table includes around 300,000 distinct CDR3 sequences, about an eighth detected once. Sequenced sample: blood. The receptors stem from a woman aged 25 to 39 with Graves' hyperthyroidism that later progressed to Graves' ophthalmopathy.

This clonotype was counted between two and nine times. As DNA, the CDR3 is TGTGCCAGCAGCGTAGGTGGGGACTCCTACAATGAGCAGTTCTTC. This encodes CASSVGGDSYNEQFF. The chain has TRBV9 and TRBJ2-1; D remains ambiguous. Germline assignment: CDR1 SGDLS and CDR2 YYNGEE. There are 15 residues in the CDR3. V dropped 0 bases and J dropped 0 bases, with 7 bases sitting between them.

Many counts were recorded for this clonotype. The rearrangement uses TRBV27 and TRBJ2-3; no definite D call. CDR1 is MNHEY, CDR2 SMNVEV, per germline (reference sequence). The CDR3 length is 15 residues. Deletions cut 3 bases from V and 0 bases from J, with 10 bases between. Written as DNA, the CDR3 is TGTGCCAGCAGTTTTCAGGTTACTAGCACAGATACGCAGTATTTT. Protein sequence: CASSFQVTSTDTQYF.

On this clonotype itself: A read error may explain this, as a much larger clone is one base away. The chain couples TRBV30 to TRBJ2-1, with 8 positions matching TRBD2. This CDR3 has 15 amino acids. Germline CDR1 GTSNPN, CDR2 SVGIG (reference sequence). CDR3 loop: CAWSVGASGYTEQFF. The CDR3 DNA follows: TGTGCCTGGAGTGTAGGGGCTAGCGGGTACACTGAGCAGTTCTTC.

The chain joins TRBV5-1 to TRBJ2-3, with D hard to call. The V end lost 0 bases, the J end lost 6 bases, and 11 bases lay between the germline ends. This CDR3 is 14 amino acids long. Germline V gene lookup returns CDR1 SGHRS and CDR2 YFSETQ. The CDR3 reads CASSLDVVMDTQYF. Here the CDR3 DNA reads TGCGCCAGCAGCTTGGATGTGGTCATGGATACGCAGTATTTT. The full variable domain, its missing parts supplied by reference TRBV5-1 and TRBJ2-3, is KAGVTQTPRYLIKTRGQQVTLSCSPISGHRSVSWYQQTPGQGLQFLFEYFSETQRNKGNFPGRFSGRQFSNSRSEMNVSTLELGDSALYLCASSLDVVMDTQYFGPGTRLTVL.

The chain combines TRBV5-1 with TRBJ1-6, with TRBD1 matching over 8 bases. The CDR3 runs 16 residues. Germline CDR1 and CDR2: SGHRS and YFSETQ. Trimming at V came to 5 bases and at J to 5 bases, leaving 9 bases not matched to a gene. DNA of the CDR3: TGCGCCAGCAGGGATGTGGACAGGGTGGATAATTCACCCCTCCACTTT. This codes for CASRDVDRVDNSPLHF.

In this sample, this clonotype turned up many times. The V call is TRBV20-1, the J call TRBJ2-3, with TRBD2 matching over 11 bases. V shed 2 bases and J 6 bases; nucleotides not matched to a gene: 4. The length of the CDR3 is 14 residues. CDR1 is DFQATT, CDR2 SNEGSKA, per germline (reference sequence). In DNA form, the CDR3 reads TGCAGTGCTAGACTAGCGGGAGGATGGGATACGCAGTATTTT. This codes for CSARLAGGWDTQYF.